Following are 10 T cell receptor beta chains from one sample sequenced in a study of EBV T-cell therapy then PD-1 blockade in nasopharyngeal carcinoma. As for treatment: AdE1-LMPpoly-expanded autologous EBV-specific T-cell therapy followed by anti-PD-1 nivolumab. The assay was immunoSEQ multiplex PCR, and TCRdb's table has in-frame clones only and misses some. The sample consists of 22,000 or so clones, 82% of them appearing once. These receptors have no identified antigens. This specimen consisted of CD8+ T cells from blood, obtained at day -245 from a patient whose treatment included autologous EBV-specific T cells and nivolumab. These TCRs come from a man aged 35 to 55 with nasopharyngeal carcinoma.

This sequence joins TRBV4-1 and TRBJ1-4, with D maybe TRBD1 (5 bases). Trimming removed 0 bases from V and 8 bases from J, with 16 bases in between. CDR1 and CDR2 (germline): MGHRA, YSYEKL. This CDR3 has 16 residues. Here the CDR3 reads CASSQDAGKGSEKLFF. The CDR3 nucleotides read TGCGCCAGCAGCCAAGATGCGGGAAAGGGGTCGGAAAAACTGTTTTTT.

This clone was seen a few times. This chain connects TRBV6-4 to TRBJ2-2; D call uncertain. The CDR3 extends over 13 amino acids. CDR1 and CDR2 (germline): MRHNA, SNTAGT. Trimming removed 0 bases from V and 3 bases from J, with 2 bases in between. The CDR3, as DNA: TGTGCCAGCAGTGACTCGGACACCGGGGAGCTGTTTTTT. Encoded protein: CASSDSDTGELFF.

V is TRBV4-3 and J is TRBJ1-1; the D is unclear. CDR3 length equals 15 residues. V was trimmed by 5 bases and J by 2 bases, leaving 15 bases between them. Per the germline V gene, CDR1 is LGHNA and CDR2 is YSLEER. The CDR3 DNA is TGCGCCAGCAGCTCCTTGGCGAGTATTAACACTGAAGCTTTCTTT. Protein product: CASSSLASINTEAFF.

This chain joins TRBV19 and TRBJ2-2; tentative D call: TRBD1 (5 bases). The germline V gene encodes CDR1 LNHDA and CDR2 SQIVND (reference sequence). Trimming stripped 6 bases from V and 1 base from J, with 9 bases between. This CDR3 is 14 amino acids long. The CDR3, as DNA: TGTGCCAGTAGGGGGCTAGAGAACACCGGGGAGCTGTTTTTT. Protein sequence: CASRGLENTGELFF.

This chain uses TRBV19 with TRBJ1-1; the D gene is possibly TRBD1 (5 bases). CDR1 LNHDA and CDR2 SQIVND come from the germline V gene (reference sequence). The V end lost 5 bases, the J end lost 1 base, and 14 bases lay between the germline ends. This CDR3 contains 15 residues. This CDR3 is CASSPRHGTNTEAFF. CDR3 coding DNA: TGTGCCAGTAGTCCGCGACATGGGACGAACACTGAAGCTTTCTTT.

CDR3 sequence (DNA): TGTGCCAGCAGCCCCGTGGGAGCCAGCTCCTACGAGCAGTACTTC. Its protein is CASSPVGASSYEQYF. The chain combines TRBV7-9 with TRBJ2-7, with D maybe TRBD2 (5 bases). CDR1 is SEHNR, CDR2 FQNEAQ, per germline (reference sequence). V lost 5 bases and J 0 bases, leaving 14 bases between the germline ends. The CDR3 spans 15 residues.

The chain employs TRBV7-9 and TRBJ2-7, with D tentatively TRBD1 (6 bases). The ends were cut back, 1 base at V and 5 bases at J, with 12 bases in the middle. The CDR3 has 14 residues. Germline V gene sequence: CDR1 SEHNR, CDR2 FQNEAQ (reference sequence). The DNA of the CDR3 is TGTGCCAGCAGCTTAGAGCAGGGGTCCGACGAGCAGTACTTC. The encoded protein is CASSLEQGSDEQYF.

This clone was observed a single time. The V and J genes are TRBV12-3 or TRBV12-4 and TRBJ2-1, with D perhaps assigned TRBD1 or TRBD2 (5 bases each). The CDR3 consists of 12 residues. Between the trimmed V and J ends, which lost 4 bases and 7 bases, there was a span of 8 bases. CDR3 amino acids: CASSWGSNEQFF. In nucleotides, the CDR3 is TGTGCCAGCAGTTGGGGGAGTAATGAGCAGTTCTTC.

This chain connects TRBV13 to TRBJ1-1; the D is unclear. V dropped 8 bases and J dropped 0 bases, with 7 bases sitting between them. CDR1 PRHDT and CDR2 FYEKMQ come from the germline V gene (reference sequence). The CDR3 is 12 residues long. The CDR3 DNA follows: TGTGCCAGCGGAGGGTTGAACACTGAAGCTTTCTTT. Translated: CASGGLNTEAFF.

V usage is TRBV28 and J usage is TRBJ1-6, with 7 bases identical to TRBD1. Germline lookup yields CDR1 MDHEN and CDR2 SYDVKM. V lost 3 bases and J lost 5; bases outside the gene matches: 10. This CDR3 is 17 amino acids long. CDR3 loop: CASSFPLDRADNSPLHF. DNA for the CDR3: TGTGCCAGCAGTTTCCCTCTCGACAGGGCGGATAATTCACCCCTCCACTTT.